This T cell receptor (beta chain) is drawn from a study of cytomegalovirus exposure and HLA in healthy donors. Turning to the study itself: The study's early data release held about 85 million unique TCRs from HLA-typed donors. Whole-study findings and limits: Data from an earlier analysis indicated that most TCR beta V segments were productive either about 87% or about 30% of the time.

The PCR ran on 60 Vbeta and 13 Jbeta primers. Only in-frame clones appear in the TCRdb table, and some are missing; sequencing was by immunoSEQ multiplex PCR. Here the sample spans some 130,000 clones, 70% to 80% being singletons. With respect to this clone: Its antigen is not identified. This sample includes further DNA sequences coding for the same CDR3.

Germline V lookup: CDR1 WNHNN, CDR2 SYGVQD (reference sequence). The J segment lost 5 bases and the V segment lost 3 bases, leaving 6 bases of the junction unmatched. This CDR3 contains 14 residues. The chain has TRBV10-1 and TRBJ2-7; 8 positions match TRBD1. This TCR was recovered from a man aged 30 to 39 in good health and CMV-seronegative. The material sequenced was PBMCs. The CDR3 here is CASSEGQGVDEQYF. The CDR3 DNA reads as TGCGCCAGCAGTGAAGGACAGGGAGTAGACGAGCAGTACTTC.